These 2 T cell receptor beta chains were all obtained from the same sample, sequenced in a study of T cells after yellow fever vaccination. In TCRdb, the 5' RACE reads were re-called with MiXCR into one record per CDR3 protein. The data contain some 120,000 distinct CDR3 sequences, around 15% of them seen just once; the ten biggest clones take up 40% to 45%. This specimen was CD8+ T cells sorted from PBMCs, taken 5 days after the yellow fever booster vaccination. These receptor sequences come from a man aged 18 to 30 who received the YFV17D yellow fever vaccine.

The chain combines TRBV5-1 with TRBJ2-7; D might be TRBD1 or TRBD2, each matching 6 bases. CDR1 is SGHRS and CDR2 is YFSETQ in the germline V gene. This CDR3 contains 14 residues. The V end was cut by 4 bases, the J end by 2 bases, with 13 bases between. This CDR3 reads CASSRQGTAYEQYF. The CDR3, as DNA: TGCGCCAGCAGCCGCCAGGGGACTGCCTACGAGCAGTACTTC.

In this sample, this clonotype turned up many times. The chain combines TRBV6-5 with TRBJ2-1, with 7 bases matching TRBD2. V lost 1 base to trimming and J lost 9 bases; unmatched junction nucleotides: 3. This CDR3 contains 13 residues. Germline loops: CDR1 MNHEY, CDR2 SVGAGI. The CDR3 DNA follows: TGTGCCAGCAGTTACTTTCAGCGGGGTGAGCAGTTCTTC. Translation gives CASSYFQRGEQFF.